The clone carrying this T cell receptor (beta chain) was recorded at least ten times. MiXCR, run by TCRdb on the RT-PCR reads, gives a single entry per CDR3 protein. The repertoire holds some 570,000 distinct CDR3 sequences, over 9% seen once, with 11% in the top ten. The sample belongs to a study of response to subunit inactivated influenza vaccine. The V gene's germline CDR1 is MDHEN and CDR2 SYDVKM. This CDR3 has 14 residues. V dropped 7 bases and J dropped 3; count of bases not matched to a gene: 7. This sample was also put to use in a study of T cells expressing NK-cell markers. That report notes: Researchers built TCR beta cDNA using 5'RACE template switching with UMIs. Among the experiments, several used an anti-gamma-delta TCR antibody to restrict sorting to alpha-beta TCR T cells. A handful of donors showed these clonotypes also leading the CD3+CD56-NKG2C+ fraction. Specificity for HCMV among expanded NKG2C+ T cell clones was not established.

This clonotype originated in a man aged 45 to 65 who received an inactivated influenza vaccine. This rearrangement joins TRBV28 to TRBJ1-2, with 8 bases aligning to TRBD1. Specimen: PBMCs from blood, collected on the day of vaccination. CDR3 protein: CASTTGVSDYGYTF. CDR3 bases: TGTGCCAGCACGACAGGGGTCAGTGACTATGGCTACACCTTC.